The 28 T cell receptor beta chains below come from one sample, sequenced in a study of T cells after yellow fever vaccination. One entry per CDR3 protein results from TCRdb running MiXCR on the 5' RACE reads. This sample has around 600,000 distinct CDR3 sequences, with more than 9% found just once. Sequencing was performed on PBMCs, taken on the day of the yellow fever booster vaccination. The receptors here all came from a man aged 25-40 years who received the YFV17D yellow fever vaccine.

The CDR3 sequence is CASSIVAGSDEQFF. CDR3 sequence (DNA): TGTGCCAGTAGTATAGTGGCAGGGTCGGATGAGCAGTTCTTC. The rearrangement joins TRBV19 to TRBJ2-1; D is perhaps TRBD1 (5 bases). This CDR3 is built from 14 residues. CDR1 and CDR2 (germline): LNHDA, SQIVND (reference sequence). The germline V and J ends were trimmed by 1 base and 8 bases, with 12 bases remaining between them.

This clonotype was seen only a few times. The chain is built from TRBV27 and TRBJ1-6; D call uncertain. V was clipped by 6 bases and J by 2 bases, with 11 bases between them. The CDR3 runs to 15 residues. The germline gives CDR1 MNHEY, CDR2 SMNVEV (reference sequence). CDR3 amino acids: CASSQTDAYNSPLHF. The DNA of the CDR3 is TGTGCCAGCAGCCAAACAGACGCCTATAATTCACCCCTCCACTTT.

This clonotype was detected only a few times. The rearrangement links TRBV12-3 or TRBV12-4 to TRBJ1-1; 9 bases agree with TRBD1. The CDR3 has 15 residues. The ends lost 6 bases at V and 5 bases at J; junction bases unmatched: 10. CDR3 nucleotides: TGTGCCAGCAGACAAAACAGGGGGCCTGGGACTGAAGCTTTCTTT. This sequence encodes CASRQNRGPGTEAFF.

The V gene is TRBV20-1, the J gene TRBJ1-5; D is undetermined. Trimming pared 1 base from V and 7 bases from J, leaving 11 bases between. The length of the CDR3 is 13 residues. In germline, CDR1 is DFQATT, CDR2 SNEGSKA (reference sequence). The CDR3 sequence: CSARGQPQQPQHF. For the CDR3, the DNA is TGCAGTGCTAGAGGCCAACCCCAGCAGCCCCAGCATTTT.

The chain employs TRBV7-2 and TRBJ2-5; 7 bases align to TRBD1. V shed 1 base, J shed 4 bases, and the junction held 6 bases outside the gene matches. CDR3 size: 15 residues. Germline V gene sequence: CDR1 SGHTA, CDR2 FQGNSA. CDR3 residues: CASSLDGQGVETQYF. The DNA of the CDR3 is TGTGCCAGCAGCTTAGATGGGCAGGGGGTAGAGACCCAGTACTTC.

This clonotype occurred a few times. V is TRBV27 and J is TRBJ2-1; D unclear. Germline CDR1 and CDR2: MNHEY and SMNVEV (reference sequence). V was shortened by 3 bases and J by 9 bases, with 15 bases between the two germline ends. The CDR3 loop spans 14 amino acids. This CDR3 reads CASSFVGSGVEQFF. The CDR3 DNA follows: TGTGCCAGCAGTTTCGTGGGGTCAGGTGTTGAGCAGTTCTTC.

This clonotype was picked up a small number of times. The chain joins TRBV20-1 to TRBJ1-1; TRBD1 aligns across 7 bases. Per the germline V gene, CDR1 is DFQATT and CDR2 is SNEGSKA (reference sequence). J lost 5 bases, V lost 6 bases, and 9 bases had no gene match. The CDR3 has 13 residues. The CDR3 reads CSAQQGIMTEAFF. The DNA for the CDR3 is TGCAGTGCCCAACAGGGGATTATGACTGAAGCTTTCTTT.

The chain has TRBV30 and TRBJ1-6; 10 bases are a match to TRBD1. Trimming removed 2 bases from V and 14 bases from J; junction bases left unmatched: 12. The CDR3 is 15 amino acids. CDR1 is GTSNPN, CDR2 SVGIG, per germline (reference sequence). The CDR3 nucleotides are TGTGCCTGGAGTCGGGACAGGGGATCGGTTTCGTCCCTCCACTTT. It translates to CAWSRDRGSVSSLHF. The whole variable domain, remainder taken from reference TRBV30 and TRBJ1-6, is SQTIHQWPATLVQPVGSPLSLECTVEGTSNPNLYWYRQAAGRGLQLLFYSVGIGQISSEVPQNLSASRPQDRQFILSSKKLLLSDSGFYLCAWSRDRGSVSSLHFGNGTRLTVT.

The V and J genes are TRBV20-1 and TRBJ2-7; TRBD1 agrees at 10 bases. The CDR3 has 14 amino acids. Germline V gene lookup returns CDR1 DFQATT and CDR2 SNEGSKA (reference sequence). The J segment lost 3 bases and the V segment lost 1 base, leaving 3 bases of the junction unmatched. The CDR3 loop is CSARADRGNYEQYF. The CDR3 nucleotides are TGCAGTGCTAGAGCGGACAGGGGGAACTACGAGCAGTACTTC.

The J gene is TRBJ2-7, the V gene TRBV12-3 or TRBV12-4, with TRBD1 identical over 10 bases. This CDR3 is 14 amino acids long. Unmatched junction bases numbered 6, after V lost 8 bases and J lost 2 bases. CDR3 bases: TGTGCCAGCGGGCTCGGGACAGGGGCCTACGAGCAGTACTTC. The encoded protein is CASGLGTGAYEQYF.

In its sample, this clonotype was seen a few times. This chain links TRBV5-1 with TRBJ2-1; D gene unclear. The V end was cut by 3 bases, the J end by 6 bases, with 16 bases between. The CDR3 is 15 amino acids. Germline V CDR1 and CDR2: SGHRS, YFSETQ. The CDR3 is CASSSGPPRSNEQFF. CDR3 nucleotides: TGCGCCAGCAGCTCCGGGCCCCCTAGAAGCAATGAGCAGTTCTTC.

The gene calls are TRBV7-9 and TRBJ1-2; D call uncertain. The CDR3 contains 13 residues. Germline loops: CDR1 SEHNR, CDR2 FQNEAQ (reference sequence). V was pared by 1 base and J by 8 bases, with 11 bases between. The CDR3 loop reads CASSLGSGFGYTF. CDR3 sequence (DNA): TGTGCCAGCAGCTTAGGGTCCGGGTTCGGCTACACCTTC.

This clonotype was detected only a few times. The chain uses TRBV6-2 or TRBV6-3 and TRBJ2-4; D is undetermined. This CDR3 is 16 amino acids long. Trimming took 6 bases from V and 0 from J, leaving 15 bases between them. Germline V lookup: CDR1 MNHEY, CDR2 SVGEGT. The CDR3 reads CASSSAWGRAKNIQYF. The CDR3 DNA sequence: TGTGCCAGCAGCTCCGCCTGGGGTAGAGCCAAAAACATTCAGTACTTC.

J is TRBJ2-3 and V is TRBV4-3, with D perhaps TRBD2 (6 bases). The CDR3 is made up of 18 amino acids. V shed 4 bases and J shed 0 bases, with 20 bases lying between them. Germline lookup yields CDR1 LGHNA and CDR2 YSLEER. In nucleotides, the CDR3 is TGCGCCAGCAGCCGAGGGACCGGGACTGGAACTAGCACAGATACGCAGTATTTT. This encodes CASSRGTGTGTSTDTQYF.

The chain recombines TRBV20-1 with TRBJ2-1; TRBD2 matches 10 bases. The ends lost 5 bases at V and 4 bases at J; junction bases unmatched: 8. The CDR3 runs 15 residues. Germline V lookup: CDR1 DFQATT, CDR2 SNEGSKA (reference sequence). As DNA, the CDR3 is TGCAGTGCTGCCAGACTAGCGGGTGGGTACAATGAGCAGTTCTTC. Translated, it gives CSAARLAGGYNEQFF.

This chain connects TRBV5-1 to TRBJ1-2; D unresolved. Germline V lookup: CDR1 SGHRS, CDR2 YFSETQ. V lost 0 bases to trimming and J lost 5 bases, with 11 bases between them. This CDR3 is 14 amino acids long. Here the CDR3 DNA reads TGCGCCAGCAGCTTGGGGGAAGGCGGATATGGCTACACCTTC. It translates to CASSLGEGGYGYTF.

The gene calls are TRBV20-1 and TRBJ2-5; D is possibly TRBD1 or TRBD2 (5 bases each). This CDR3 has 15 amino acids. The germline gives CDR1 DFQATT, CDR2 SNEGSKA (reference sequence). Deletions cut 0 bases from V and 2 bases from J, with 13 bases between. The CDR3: CSARDGGRTQETQYF. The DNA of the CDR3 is TGCAGTGCTAGAGACGGAGGCAGGACACAAGAGACCCAGTACTTC.

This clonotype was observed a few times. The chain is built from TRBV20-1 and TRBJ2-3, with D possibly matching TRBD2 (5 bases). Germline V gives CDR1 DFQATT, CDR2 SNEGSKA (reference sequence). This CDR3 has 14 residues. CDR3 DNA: TGCACATCCGAGGGAAGTAGCCGGGCAGATACGCAGTATTTT. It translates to CTSEGSSRADTQYF.

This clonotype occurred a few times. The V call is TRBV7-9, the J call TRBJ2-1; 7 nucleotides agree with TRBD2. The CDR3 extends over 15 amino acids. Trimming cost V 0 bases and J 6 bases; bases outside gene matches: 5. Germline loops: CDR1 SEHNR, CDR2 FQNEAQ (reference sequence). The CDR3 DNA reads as TGTGCCAGCAGCTTAGCCCCGACTAGCAGCAATGAGCAGTTCTTC. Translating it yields CASSLAPTSSNEQFF.

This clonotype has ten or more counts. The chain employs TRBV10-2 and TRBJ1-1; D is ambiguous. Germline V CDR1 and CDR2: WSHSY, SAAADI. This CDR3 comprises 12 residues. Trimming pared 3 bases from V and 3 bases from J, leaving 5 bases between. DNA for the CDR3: TGCGCCAGCAGTGACGAGTACACTGAAGCTTTCTTT. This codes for CASSDEYTEAFF.

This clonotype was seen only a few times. In DNA, the CDR3 is TGTGCCATTTTGTCCGGGGTGAACACCGGGGAGCTGTTTTTT. It specifies CAILSGVNTGELFF. This sequence joins TRBV10-3 and TRBJ2-2, with TRBD2 as a possible D gene (5 bases). Trimming pared 9 bases from V and 1 base from J, leaving 12 bases between. Germline-derived CDR1 and CDR2 are ENHRY and SYGVKD. This CDR3 region has 14 residues.

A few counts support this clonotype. The CDR3 coding sequence is TGCAGTGCTAGAGATCAGGGGCACGGAGGCTATGGCTACACCTTC. Encoded protein: CSARDQGHGGYGYTF. The chain is built from TRBV20-1 and TRBJ1-2; D may be TRBD1 (6 bases). From germline, CDR1 is DFQATT and CDR2 SNEGSKA (reference sequence). The germline V and J ends were trimmed by 0 bases and 4 bases, with 15 bases remaining between them. The CDR3 has 15 residues.

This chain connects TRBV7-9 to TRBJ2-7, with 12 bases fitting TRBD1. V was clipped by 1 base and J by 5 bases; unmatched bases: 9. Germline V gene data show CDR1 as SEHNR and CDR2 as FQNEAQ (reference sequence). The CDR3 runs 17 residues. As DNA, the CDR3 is TGTGCCAGCAGCTTAGTCGGGACAGGGGGCGTAGTGAACGAGCAGTACTTC. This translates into CASSLVGTGGVVNEQYF.

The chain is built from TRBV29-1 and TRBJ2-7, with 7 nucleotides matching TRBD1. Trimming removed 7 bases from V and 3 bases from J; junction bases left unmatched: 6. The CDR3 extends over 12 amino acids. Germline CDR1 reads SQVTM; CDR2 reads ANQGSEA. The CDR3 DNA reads TGCAGCGCGACAGGGTACTTCTACGAGCAGTACTTC. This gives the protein CSATGYFYEQYF.

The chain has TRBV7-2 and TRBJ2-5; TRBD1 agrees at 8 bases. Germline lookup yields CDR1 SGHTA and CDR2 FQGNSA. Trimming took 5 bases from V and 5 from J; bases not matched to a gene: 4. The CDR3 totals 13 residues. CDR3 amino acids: CASSRTGFETQYF. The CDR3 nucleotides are TGTGCCAGCAGCCGGACAGGGTTTGAGACCCAGTACTTC. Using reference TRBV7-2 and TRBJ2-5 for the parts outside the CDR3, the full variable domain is GAGVSQSPSNKVTEKGKDVELRCDPISGHTALYWYRQSLGQGLEFLIYFQGNSAPDKSGLPSDRFSAERTGGSVSTLTIQRTQQEDSAVYLCASSRTGFETQYFGPGTRLLVL.

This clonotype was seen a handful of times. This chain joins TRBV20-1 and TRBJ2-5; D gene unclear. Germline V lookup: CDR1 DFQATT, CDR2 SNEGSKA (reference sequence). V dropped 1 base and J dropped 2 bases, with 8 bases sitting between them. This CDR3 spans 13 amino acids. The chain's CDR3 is CSARGTGQETQYF. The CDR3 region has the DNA TGCAGTGCTAGAGGAACTGGGCAAGAGACCCAGTACTTC.

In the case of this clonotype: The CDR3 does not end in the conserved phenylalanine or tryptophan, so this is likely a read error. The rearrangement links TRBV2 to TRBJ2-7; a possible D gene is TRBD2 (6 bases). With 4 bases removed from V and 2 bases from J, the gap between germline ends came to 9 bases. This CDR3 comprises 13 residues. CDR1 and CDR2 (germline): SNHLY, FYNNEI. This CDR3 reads CASSGAGTYEQYS. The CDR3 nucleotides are TGTGCCAGCAGTGGGGCGGGGACCTACGAGCAGTACTCC.

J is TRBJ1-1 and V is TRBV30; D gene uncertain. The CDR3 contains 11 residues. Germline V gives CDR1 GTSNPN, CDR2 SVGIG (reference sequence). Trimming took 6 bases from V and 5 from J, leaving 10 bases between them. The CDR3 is CACPLKTEAFF. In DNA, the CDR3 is TGTGCCTGCCCCCTCAAGACTGAAGCTTTCTTT.